A single sample is the source of the 12 T cell receptor beta chains below, sequenced in a study of response to subunit inactivated influenza vaccine. Using its own MiXCR run on the RT-PCR reads, TCRdb lists one record per CDR3 protein. The table records about 700,000 distinct CDR3 sequences, about a sixth of them present only once. The specimen was PBMCs from blood, collected roughly 13 days after vaccination. The receptors here all came from a man aged 50-59 years who received an inactivated influenza vaccine.

This chain links TRBV5-1 with TRBJ2-5; 9 bases agree with TRBD1. CDR3 length: 16 amino acids. Per germline, CDR1 SGHRS and CDR2 YFSETQ. With 3 bases clipped from V and 2 bases from J, the junction kept 8 bases outside the gene matches. The CDR3 coding sequence is TGCGCCAGCAGCTCGGGACAGGGCGTGGAACAAGAGACCCAGTACTTC. It specifies CASSSGQGVEQETQYF.

The chain carries TRBV2 and TRBJ2-7, with TRBD2 matching 9 bases. This CDR3 has 15 amino acids. The V segment lost 6 bases and the J segment 2 bases; nucleotides outside the gene matches: 8. CDR1 SNHLY and CDR2 FYNNEI come from the germline V gene. The CDR3 loop reads CASRGRERGAYEQYF. DNA of the CDR3: TGTGCCAGCAGGGGCAGGGAGCGGGGGGCCTACGAGCAGTACTTC.

This rearrangement joins TRBV7-8 to TRBJ2-3, with TRBD1 as a possible D gene (5 bases). The ends were cut back, 7 bases at V and 3 bases at J, with 26 bases in the middle. This CDR3 is built from 18 residues. The germline gives CDR1 SGHVS, CDR2 FQNEAQ. This CDR3 reads CASTQQHPPGPTTDTQYF. The CDR3 DNA reads TGTGCCAGCACCCAACAACATCCACCAGGGCCGACGACAGATACGCAGTATTTT.

In this sample, this clonotype turned up many times. This chain joins TRBV6-2 or TRBV6-3 and TRBJ1-1; TRBD1 is a possible D gene (5 bases). CDR3 length equals 12 residues. Trimming left V 0 bases short and J 9 bases short, with 8 bases between. Germline CDR1 MNHEY, CDR2 SVGEGT. The DNA of the CDR3 is TGTGCCAGCAGTTACTCTACAGGAAAAGCTTTCTTT. Its protein product is CASSYSTGKAFF.

This clonotype was observed a handful of times. The chain carries TRBV11-2 and TRBJ2-5; 8 nucleotides match TRBD2. The CDR3 spans 20 residues. Germline CDR1 is SGHAT and CDR2 is FQNNGV. The junction had 20 bases not matched to a gene; V was cut back by 4 bases and J by 1 base. The CDR3 DNA follows: TGTGCCAGCAGCTCGGACCTCGGGAGGGCCGGGCTGGGGGTCCAAGAGACCCAGTACTTC. Translating it yields CASSSDLGRAGLGVQETQYF.

This clonotype was counted many times. J is TRBJ2-4 and V is TRBV2, with a tentative D call TRBD2 (6 bases). Per the germline V gene, CDR1 is SNHLY and CDR2 is FYNNEI. The CDR3 consists of 21 residues. Trimming shortened V by 0 bases and J by 6 bases, and 30 bases separated the two germline ends. The CDR3 nucleotides are TGTGCCAGCAGTGAAGCGTATAGCTCCGCTCCCCGTAGGGGAGGTGGAAACATTCAGTACTTC. Translating gives CASSEAYSSAPRRGGGNIQYF.

CDR3 nucleotides: TGTGCCACCAGCAGAGTTTTGGGATTAGCCAAAAACATTCAGTACTTC. Amino acid sequence: CATSRVLGLAKNIQYF. The J gene is TRBJ2-4, the V gene TRBV15, with D hard to call. The V gene lost 1 base and the J gene lost 0 bases, with 10 bases spanning the gap. CDR1 is LNHNV, CDR2 YYDKDF, per germline (reference sequence). This CDR3 region has 16 residues. The whole variable domain, filled in from reference TRBV15 and TRBJ2-4, reads DAMVIQNPRYQVTQFGKPVTLSCSQTLNHNVMYWYQQKSSQAPKLLFHYYDKDFNNEADTPDNFQSRRPNTSFCFLDIRSPGLGDTAMYLCATSRVLGLAKNIQYFGAGTRLSVL.

This clonotype was observed many times. J is TRBJ2-7 and V is TRBV2; 7 nucleotides line up with TRBD1. This CDR3 is built from 13 residues. With V trimmed by 6 bases and J by 2 bases, 4 bases remained unmatched. The germline gives CDR1 SNHLY, CDR2 FYNNEI. The CDR3 is CASSVTGPYEQYF. The CDR3 DNA reads TGTGCCAGCAGCGTGACAGGGCCCTACGAGCAGTACTTC.

This clonotype was counted a few times. The chain links TRBV11-2 to TRBJ2-3, with a possible D match to TRBD2 (6 bases). The CDR3 runs to 14 residues. Trimming stripped 1 base from V and 6 bases from J, with 11 bases between. The germline V gene has CDR1 SGHAT and CDR2 FQNNGV. CDR3 nucleotide sequence: TGTGCCAGCAGCTTAGTGGGGGGACGGGATACGCAGTATTTT. This codes for CASSLVGGRDTQYF.

CDR3 in DNA: TGTGCCAGCAGCTTGCAGGGACGTAATGAAAAACTGTTTTTT. This gives the protein CASSLQGRNEKLFF. The chain has TRBV5-6 and TRBJ1-4, with D perhaps matching TRBD1 (5 bases). This CDR3 region has 14 residues. The germline V gene has CDR1 SGHDT and CDR2 YYEEEE. Trimming removed 1 base from V and 4 bases from J, with 8 bases in between.

The gene calls are TRBV2 and TRBJ1-2; D uncertain. The CDR3 is 13 residues long. V lost 4 bases to trimming and J lost 2 bases, with 8 bases between them. Germline CDR1 and CDR2: SNHLY and FYNNEI. CDR3 sequence: CASSARLNYGYTF. DNA of the CDR3: TGTGCCAGCAGTGCAAGGCTCAACTATGGCTACACCTTC.

Notes on this clonotype: A read error may explain this, as a much larger clone is one base away. This chain links TRBV29-1 with TRBJ1-2; TRBD1 is a possible D gene (5 bases). The CDR3 is 13 residues long. CDR1 SQVTM and CDR2 ANQGSEA come from the germline V gene. The CDR3 loop reads CSVETLGPYGFTF. The CDR3 nucleotides are TGCAGCGTTGAAACGCTGGGACCTTATGGCTTCACCTTC. The complete variable domain, with remaining parts taken from reference TRBV29-1 and TRBJ1-2, reads SAVISQKPSRDICQRGTSLTIQCQVDSQVTMMFWYRQQPGQSLTLIATANQGSEATYESGFVIDKFPISRPNLTFSTLTVSNMSPEDSSIYLCSVETLGPYGFTFGSGTRLTVV.